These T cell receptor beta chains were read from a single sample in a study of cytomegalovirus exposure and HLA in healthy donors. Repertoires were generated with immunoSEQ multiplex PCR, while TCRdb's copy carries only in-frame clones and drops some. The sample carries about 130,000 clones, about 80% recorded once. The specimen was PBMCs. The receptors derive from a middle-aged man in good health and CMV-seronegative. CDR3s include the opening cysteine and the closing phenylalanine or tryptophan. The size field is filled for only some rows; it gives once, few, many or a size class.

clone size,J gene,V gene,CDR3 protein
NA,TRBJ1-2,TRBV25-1,CASSPPGGVNYGYTF
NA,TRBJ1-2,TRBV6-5,CASSYSRQGGNGYTF
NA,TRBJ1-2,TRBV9,CASSSAGRSGGYTF
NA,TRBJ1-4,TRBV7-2,CASSQQQGENEKLFF
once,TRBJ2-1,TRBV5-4,CASSLVRGLRGPGEQFF
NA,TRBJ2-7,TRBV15,CATSRDTEVSYEQYF
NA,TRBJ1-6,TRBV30,CAWSVVVAGMSPLHF
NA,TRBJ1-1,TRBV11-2,CASSSQGLTEAFF
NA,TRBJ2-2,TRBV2,CASSVLAGVGTGELFF
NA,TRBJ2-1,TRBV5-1,CASSSDRTSTDHEQFF
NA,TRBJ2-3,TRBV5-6,CASTPLKGHTDTQYF
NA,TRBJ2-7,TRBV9,CASSIGTSGLSEQYF
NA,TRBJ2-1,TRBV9,CASSVAGGTYNEQFF
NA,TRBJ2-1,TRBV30,CAGGGPSGSNEQFF
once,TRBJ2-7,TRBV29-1,CSVGGLAGAPYEQYF
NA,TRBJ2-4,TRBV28,CASSLSGQDLAKNIQYF
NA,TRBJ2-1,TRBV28,CASISGGRSSEQFF
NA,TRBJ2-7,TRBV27,CASRPWTGYGEQYF
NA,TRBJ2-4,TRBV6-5,CASSYDRAFGIQYF
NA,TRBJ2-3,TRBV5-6,CASSLSPDRVGTDTQYF
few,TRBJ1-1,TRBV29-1,CSVVNRGAFFEAFF
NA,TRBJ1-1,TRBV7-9,CASSLGAGGVNTEAFF
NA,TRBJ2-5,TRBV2,CASAAGLRGNAGQETQYF
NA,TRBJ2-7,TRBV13,CASSALGTSGFFEQYF
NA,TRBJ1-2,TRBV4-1,CASSHLTEQGARRYGYTF
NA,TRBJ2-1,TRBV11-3,CASSLGLAGYNEQFF
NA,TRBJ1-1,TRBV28,CASRTRQGRAEAFF
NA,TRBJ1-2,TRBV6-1,CASTTGTGGYTF